Below are 30 T cell receptor beta chains sequenced from a single sample in a study of cytomegalovirus exposure and HLA in healthy donors. A multiplex PCR was run with 60 Vbeta primers and 13 Jbeta primers. Some clones are missing from TCRdb's copy, which holds only in-frame ones; the method was immunoSEQ multiplex PCR. The repertoire holds some 180,000 clones, with roughly 84% as singletons. Sample: PBMCs. The source is a man aged 25-45 years in good health and CMV-seropositive.

The rearrangement joins TRBV5-6 to TRBJ2-1, with 10 nucleotides matching TRBD2. The germline gives CDR1 SGHDT, CDR2 YYEEEE. CDR3 length: 18 residues. After removal of 4 bases from V and 0 bases from J, the junction contained 10 bases not matched to a gene. The CDR3 nucleotides are TGTGCCAGCAGCCGGGGACTAGCGCATTCCGGCTCCTACAATGAGCAGTTCTTC. This encodes CASSRGLAHSGSYNEQFF.

A note on this clone: The junction does not match germline at one end; this may be a read error. CDR3: CSSSHIKGPGRETQYF. The CDR3, as DNA: TGTTCCAGCAGCCATATAAAGGGCCCGGGGAGGGAGACCCAGTACTTC. This chain joins TRBV7-9 and TRBJ2-5, with D maybe TRBD2 (6 bases). CDR1 is SEHNR, CDR2 FQNEAQ, per germline (reference sequence). The CDR3 contains 16 residues.

This clone was seen just once. V usage is TRBV10-1 and J usage is TRBJ2-1, with 9 bases lining up with TRBD2. The germline V gene encodes CDR1 WNHNN and CDR2 SYGVQD (reference sequence). Losses at the gene ends were 1 base for V and 5 bases for J; bases not matched to a gene: 18. The CDR3 spans 20 residues. The CDR3 region has the DNA TGCGCCAGCAGTGAGTGGACGGGTAGCGGGAGATTCACAATCGACAATGAGCAGTTCTTC. This gives the protein CASSEWTGSGRFTIDNEQFF.

This chain joins TRBV15 and TRBJ1-4; no definite D call. V lost 1 base and J lost 8, with 5 bases in between. This CDR3 has 12 residues. Germline V gene data show CDR1 as LNHNV and CDR2 as YYDKDF (reference sequence). DNA of the CDR3: TGTGCCACCAGCAGAGGCAGGGAAAAACTGTTTTTT. It specifies CATSRGREKLFF. Full variable domain (rest looked up from reference TRBV15 and TRBJ1-4): DAMVIQNPRYQVTQFGKPVTLSCSQTLNHNVMYWYQQKSSQAPKLLFHYYDKDFNNEADTPDNFQSRRPNTSFCFLDIRSPGLGDTAMYLCATSRGREKLFFGSGTQLSVL.

V and J are TRBV5-4 and TRBJ2-5; 7 positions match TRBD2. Germline V gene sequence: CDR1 SGHNT, CDR2 YYREEE (reference sequence). The CDR3 consists of 13 residues. Losses at the gene ends were 3 bases for V and 7 bases for J; bases not matched to a gene: 6. The DNA of the CDR3 is TGTGCCAGCAGCTCGCGGGAGATCGGGACCCAGTACTTC. Translation gives CASSSREIGTQYF.

The chain is built from TRBV6-1 and TRBJ1-5; TRBD1 matches at 9 bases. Looked up from germline, CDR1 is MNHNS and CDR2 is SASEGT. This CDR3 has 14 amino acids. With 7 bases clipped from V and 6 bases from J, the junction kept 7 bases outside the gene matches. The chain's CDR3 is CASNPQGAAQPQHF. Here the CDR3 DNA reads TGTGCCAGCAACCCACAGGGGGCAGCTCAGCCCCAGCATTTT.

This sequence joins TRBV16 and TRBJ2-1; D is unresolved. Germline CDR1 reads KGHSY; CDR2 reads FQNENV. Trimming stripped 3 bases from V and 5 bases from J, with 11 bases between. The CDR3 is 14 residues long. The CDR3 sequence is CASSHKWANNEQFF. DNA for the CDR3: TGTGCCAGCAGCCACAAATGGGCCAACAATGAGCAGTTCTTC. The full variable domain, completed using reference TRBV16 and TRBJ2-1, is GEEVAQTPKHLVRGEGQKAKLYCAPIKGHSYVFWYQQVLKNEFKFLISFQNENVFDETGMPKERFSAKCLPNSPCSLEIQATKLEDSAVYFCASSHKWANNEQFFGPGTRLTVL.

The V and J genes are TRBV9 and TRBJ1-1, with no clear D. From germline, CDR1 is SGDLS and CDR2 YYNGEE. This CDR3 region has 14 residues. V was trimmed by 0 bases and J by 4 bases, leaving 10 bases between them. The CDR3 coding sequence is TGTGCCAGCAGCGTAGTTGCGGCCAGCACTGAAGCTTTCTTT. Its protein is CASSVVAASTEAFF.

This clone showed up just once. The chain carries TRBV4-1 and TRBJ1-6, with unresolved D. Germline CDR1 reads MGHRA; CDR2 reads YSYEKL. The CDR3 is made up of 14 amino acids. V dropped 4 bases and J dropped 7 bases, with 11 bases sitting between them. The CDR3 region is CASSLTSSNSPLHF. DNA of the CDR3: TGCGCCAGCAGCCTGACATCCTCGAATTCACCCCTCCACTTT.

The rearrangement links TRBV5-1 to TRBJ2-1, with 8 bases identical to TRBD2. There are 14 residues in the CDR3. V lost 5 bases, J lost 9 bases, and 10 bases stayed unmatched. The germline CDR1 and CDR2 sequences are SGHRS and YFSETQ. The CDR3 here is CASRQAGERVEQFF. The CDR3 nucleotides are TGCGCCAGCAGGCAAGCGGGAGAGCGGGTTGAGCAGTTCTTC. The full variable domain, with the rest looked up from reference TRBV5-1 and TRBJ2-1, is KAGVTQTPRYLIKTRGQQVTLSCSPISGHRSVSWYQQTPGQGLQFLFEYFSETQRNKGNFPGRFSGRQFSNSRSEMNVSTLELGDSALYLCASRQAGERVEQFFGPGTRLTVL.

CDR3 loop: CASSYSRSEQFF. The CDR3 DNA follows: TGTGCCAGCAGTTACTCGCGGAGTGAGCAGTTCTTC. This chain uses TRBV6-5 with TRBJ2-1; no reliable D call. V was pared by 0 bases and J by 9 bases, with 6 bases between. This CDR3 is 12 amino acids long. CDR1 and CDR2 (germline): MNHEY, SVGAGI.

The CDR3 loop is CASRAGRDTEAFF. As DNA, the CDR3 is TGTGCCAGCAGGGCGGGGCGGGACACTGAAGCTTTCTTT. The chain couples TRBV27 to TRBJ1-1, with a tentative D call TRBD1 (5 bases). Germline lookup yields CDR1 MNHEY and CDR2 SMNVEV (reference sequence). The V end lost 6 bases, the J end lost 3 bases, and 11 bases lay between the germline ends. This CDR3 has 13 amino acids.

The chain employs TRBV7-2 and TRBJ2-7; D possibly corresponds to TRBD2 (5 bases). The CDR3 has 14 amino acids. Trimming took off 3 bases at V and 2 bases at J, with 11 bases between the two ends. From germline, CDR1 is SGHTA and CDR2 FQGNSA. Here the CDR3 DNA reads TGTGCCAGCAGCTTGGGCGGGTCGGCCTACGAGCAGTACGTC. Protein sequence: CASSLGGSAYEQYV.

This CDR3 reads CASSQLRGTGELFF. CDR3 nucleotide sequence: TGTGCCAGCAGCCAACTCAGGGGGACCGGGGAGCTGTTTTTT. The chain links TRBV14 to TRBJ2-2; 7 bases align to TRBD1. The CDR3 has 14 amino acids. Trimming took 2 bases from V and 5 from J; bases not matched to a gene: 2. Germline lookup yields CDR1 SGHDN and CDR2 FVKESK.

The chain is built from TRBV6-6 and TRBJ2-3; 9 positions match TRBD1. Germline values: CDR1 MNHNY, CDR2 SVGAGI (reference sequence). With 2 bases clipped from V and 3 bases from J, the junction kept 6 bases outside the gene matches. This CDR3 spans 16 amino acids. CDR3 amino acids: CASSYRHRGRTDTQYF. DNA for the CDR3: TGTGCCAGCAGTTACCGACACAGGGGGCGAACAGATACGCAGTATTTT.

This clone has only a few counts. Relative to the germline gene, one junction end is altered; a read error may explain this. This chain links TRBV7-9 with TRBJ2-3; D perhaps matches TRBD1 (5 bases). Germline lookup yields CDR1 SEHNR and CDR2 FQNEAQ (reference sequence). This CDR3 region has 16 residues. The CDR3 is CSSSSTSTEYTDTQYF. The CDR3 DNA is TGTTCCAGCAGCTCCACATCGACAGAGTACACAGATACGCAGTATTTT.

The chain couples TRBV18 to TRBJ2-5; 7 nucleotides align to TRBD1. This CDR3 spans 13 amino acids. Germline lookup yields CDR1 KGHSH and CDR2 LQKENI. Trimming at V came to 4 bases and at J to 7 bases, leaving 6 bases not matched to a gene. The CDR3 region is CASSRDREATQYF. The CDR3 coding sequence is TGTGCCAGCTCACGTGACAGGGAAGCGACCCAGTACTTC.

The chain combines TRBV11-3 with TRBJ2-3, with TRBD2 matching 8 bases. The CDR3 totals 13 residues. Germline V gene sequence: CDR1 SGHNT, CDR2 YENEEA. With 4 bases clipped from V and 6 bases from J, the junction kept 3 bases outside the gene matches. The CDR3 protein is CASSSTGGDTQYF. CDR3 coding DNA: TGTGCCAGCAGCTCCACGGGAGGGGATACGCAGTATTTT. Based on the CDR3 plus reference TRBV11-3 and TRBJ2-3, the full variable domain is EAGVVQSPRYKIIEKKQPVAFWCNPISGHNTLYWYLQNLGQGPELLIRYENEEAVDDSQLPKDRFSAERLKGVDSTLKIQPAELGDSAVYLCASSSTGGDTQYFGPGTRLTVL.

V gene TRBV7-8 combines with J gene TRBJ2-1, with 9 positions matching TRBD1. CDR1 SGHVS and CDR2 FQNEAQ come from the germline V gene. The length of the CDR3 is 16 residues. V shed 5 bases, J shed 3 bases, and the junction held 8 bases outside the gene matches. The CDR3 sequence: CASSLPGQGGYNEQFF. The CDR3 DNA is TGTGCCAGCAGCCTACCGGGACAGGGCGGCTACAATGAGCAGTTCTTC.

This clone appeared a few times. The chain combines TRBV7-8 with TRBJ1-1; tentatively, D is TRBD1 (5 bases). The CDR3 totals 13 residues. With 3 bases removed from V and 1 base from J, the gap between germline ends came to 6 bases. Germline loops: CDR1 SGHVS, CDR2 FQNEAQ. This CDR3 is CASSLTENTEAFF. Written as DNA, the CDR3 is TGTGCCAGCAGCTTGACAGAGAACACTGAAGCTTTCTTT. The complete variable domain, with remaining parts taken from reference TRBV7-8 and TRBJ1-1, reads GAGVSQSPRYKVAKRGQDVALRCDPISGHVSLFWYQQALGQGPEFLTYFQNEAQLDKSGLPSDRFFAERPEGSVSTLKIQRTQQEDSAVYLCASSLTENTEAFFGQGTRLTVV.

This sequence joins TRBV6-6 and TRBJ2-7; TRBD2 agrees at 11 bases. The CDR3 runs 14 residues. Germline values: CDR1 MNHNY, CDR2 SVGAGI (reference sequence). V lost 6 bases, J lost 2 bases, and 3 bases stayed unmatched. The CDR3 bases are TGTGCCAGCAGGCCGACTAGCGGGACCTACGAGCAGTACTTC. Translation gives CASRPTSGTYEQYF.

This chain links TRBV18 with TRBJ2-1; 10 bases fit TRBD2. The V gene's germline CDR1 is KGHSH and CDR2 LQKENI. The CDR3 totals 17 residues. V shed 4 bases and J 2 bases; nucleotides not matched to a gene: 8. The CDR3 reads CASSLSSGRAPYNEQFF. CDR3 coding DNA: TGTGCCAGCTCACTCTCGAGCGGGAGGGCCCCCTACAATGAGCAGTTCTTC.

CDR3 nucleotides: TGTGCCAGCAGCGTAGCTGTCCTAGCGGGAGGGGATGAGCAGTTCTTC. It is translated as CASSVAVLAGGDEQFF. V usage is TRBV9 and J usage is TRBJ2-1; 12 bases align to TRBD2. V was pared by 0 bases and J by 8 bases, with 6 bases of the junction left unmatched. Germline CDR1 and CDR2: SGDLS and YYNGEE. The CDR3 sequence is 16 residues long.

The chain joins TRBV7-6 to TRBJ2-5; TRBD1 matches 9 bases. Germline CDR1 is SGHVS and CDR2 is FNYEAQ. This CDR3 is built from 15 residues. With 5 bases clipped from V and 2 bases from J, the junction kept 6 bases outside the gene matches. The CDR3, as DNA: TGTGCCAGCAGCGAAAACAGGGGGCGTCAAGAGACCCAGTACTTC. This sequence encodes CASSENRGRQETQYF.

This clone was seen more than once but under ten times. The gene calls are TRBV2 and TRBJ1-4, with no clear D. Trimming removed 6 bases from V and 8 bases from J, with 10 bases in between. The CDR3 is 12 amino acids. Germline CDR1 SNHLY, CDR2 FYNNEI. The CDR3 spells CASRVEAEKLFF. The CDR3, as DNA: TGTGCCAGCAGGGTTGAGGCAGAAAAACTGTTTTTT.

This rearrangement joins TRBV7-9 to TRBJ1-3, with D uncertain. The germline gives CDR1 SEHNR, CDR2 FQNEAQ (reference sequence). The CDR3 runs 14 residues. With 5 bases removed from V and 0 bases from J, the gap between germline ends came to 8 bases. The CDR3 DNA reads as TGTGCCAGCAGCGCCGGGGTCTCTGGAAACACCATATATTTT. Translation: CASSAGVSGNTIYF. The full variable domain, rest sourced from reference TRBV7-9 and TRBJ1-3, is DTGVSQNPRHKITKRGQNVTFRCDPISEHNRLYWYRQTLGQGPEFLTYFQNEAQLEKSRLLSDRFSAERPKGSFSTLEIQRTEQGDSAMYLCASSAGVSGNTIYFGEGSWLTVV.

This rearrangement joins TRBV5-1 to TRBJ2-1; 9 nucleotides agree with TRBD2. The CDR3 extends over 23 amino acids. The germline V gene has CDR1 SGHRS and CDR2 YFSETQ. V lost 3 bases, J lost 3 bases, and 28 bases stayed unmatched. CDR3: CASSSGTITPAAWETSGYNEQFF. CDR3 sequence (DNA): TGCGCCAGCAGCTCCGGGACTATAACGCCAGCAGCTTGGGAGACTAGCGGCTACAATGAGCAGTTCTTC.

The chain links TRBV4-2 to TRBJ1-1; 7 bases map to TRBD1. Germline-derived CDR1 and CDR2 are LGHNA and YNFKEQ. The CDR3 contains 12 residues. V lost 3 bases, J lost 11 bases, and 6 bases stayed unmatched. The CDR3 reads CASSHEQGLAFF. The CDR3 nucleotides read TGTGCCAGCAGCCATGAACAGGGGTTGGCTTTCTTT.

The gene calls are TRBV21-1 and TRBJ2-1; TRBD1, the table's D call, was not compared with the DNA. TRBV21-1 is an annotated pseudogene. CDR3 length: 18 amino acids. The CDR3 nucleotides read TGTGCCAGCAGCAAAGAAGAGGGGGCGGTCCGAACCTACAATGAGCAGTTCTTC. It is translated as CASSKEEGAVRTYNEQFF.

The CDR3 sequence: CASSRGLAEAGELFF. DNA of the CDR3: TGCGCCAGCAGCCGGGGACTAGCGGAGGCCGGGGAGCTGTTTTTT. The chain joins TRBV4-3 to TRBJ2-2, with 11 nucleotides matching TRBD2. The CDR3 consists of 15 residues. Losses at the gene ends were 4 bases for V and 6 bases for J; bases not matched to a gene: 4. Germline-derived CDR1 and CDR2 are LGHNA and YSLEER.